Listed below are T cell receptor beta chains from one sample, sequenced in a study of cytomegalovirus exposure and HLA in healthy donors. Assay used: immunoSEQ multiplex PCR; TCRdb lists only in-frame clones, some missing. The data contain around 110,000 clones, around three quarters of them singletons. The sample taken for sequencing was PBMCs. Receptors originate from a man aged 25 to 40 in good health and CMV-seropositive. Each CDR3 is given with its conserved first and last residue. D genes are given only for firm matches. A row's size may be missing; if present it is once, few, many or a size class.

>TRBD2|TRBV7-3|TRBJ2-7|.
CASSLEAGGSYEQYF
TGTGCCAGCAGCTTAGAGGCGGGAGGTTCCTACGAGCAGTACTTC
>TRBD1|TRBV7-9|TRBJ1-2|once
CSSSLGQGPTYGYTF
TGTTCCAGCAGCTTAGGACAGGGGCCCACCTATGGCTACACCTTC
>TRBD1|TRBV7-3|TRBJ2-2|.
CASSLQGTGGVGELFF
TGTGCCAGCAGTCTTCAGGGGACAGGGGGAGTTGGGGAGCTGTTTTTT
>TRBD2|TRBV7-3|TRBJ2-1|.
CASSLNGGGAGEQFF
TGTGCCAGCAGCTTAAATGGCGGGGGGGCCGGTGAGCAGTTCTTC
>.|TRBV4-3|TRBJ2-1|once
CASSQANRGSGLVWEQFF
TGCGCCAGCAGCCAAGCCAATCGTGGCAGTGGGCTGGTGTGGGAGCAGTTCTTC
>TRBD1|TRBV30|TRBJ1-4|.
CAWSPSGTAREKLFF
TGTGCCTGGAGTCCGTCCGGGACAGCCAGAGAAAAACTGTTTTTT
>.|TRBV6-4|TRBJ2-3|.
CASSDGAGSTDTQYF
TGTGCCAGCAGTGATGGTGCGGGGAGCACAGATACGCAGTATTTT
>.|TRBV29-1|TRBJ1-1|.
CSVRTGMGTEAFF
TGCAGCGTGAGGACGGGAATGGGCACTGAAGCTTTCTTT
>.|TRBV6-6|TRBJ1-6|.
CASSQIDSRYNSPLHF
TGTGCCAGCAGTCAGATTGACAGTAGATATAATTCACCCCTCCACTTT
>.|TRBV5-4|TRBJ2-2|.
CASSQDGEIGELFF
TGTGCCAGCAGCCAAGATGGGGAGATAGGGGAGCTGTTTTTT
>TRBD1|TRBV9|TRBJ1-2|few
CASSALGQGYYGYTF
TGTGCCAGCAGCGCCCTAGGACAGGGTTACTATGGCTACACCTTC
>.|TRBV5-1|TRBJ2-5|.
CASSRRVQETQYF
TGCGCCAGCAGCCGACGGGTCCAAGAGACCCAGTACTTC
>TRBD2|TRBV7-2|TRBJ2-5|.
CASSLLLAGGHETQYF
TGTGCCAGCAGCTTACTCCTAGCGGGGGGGCATGAGACCCAGTACTTC
>.|TRBV5-4|TRBJ2-7|.
CASSPGEGGREQYF
TGTGCCAGCAGCCCGGGGGAGGGGGGCCGCGAGCAGTACTTC
>TRBD2|TRBV7-7|TRBJ2-1|.
CASSHRSGRAPYNEQFF
TGTGCTAGCAGCCATAGGAGCGGGAGGGCCCCCTACAATGAGCAGTTCTTC
>TRBD1|TRBV28|TRBJ2-2|.
CATLTGTFTGELFF
TGTGCCACGTTGACAGGGACCTTCACCGGGGAGCTGTTTTTT
>TRBD1|TRBV7-6|TRBJ1-5|.
CASSLGTENQPQHF
TGTGCCAGCAGCCTCGGGACAGAGAATCAGCCCCAGCATTTT
>TRBD1|TRBV5-1|TRBJ2-5|.
CASSSRGRGETQYF
TGCGCCAGCAGCTCCAGGGGGCGAGGAGAGACCCAGTACTTC
>.|TRBV9|TRBJ1-4|.
CASSVEDTATNEKLFF
TGTGCCAGCAGCGTCGAGGACACTGCAACTAATGAAAAACTGTTTTTT
>.|TRBV14|TRBJ1-3|.
CASSHPGGNTIYF
TGTGCCAGCAGCCATCCCGGGGGAAACACCATATATTTT
>.|TRBV11-3|TRBJ2-7|.
CASSLSITGGSYEQYF
TGTGCCAGCAGCTTGTCGATTACAGGAGGGTCCTACGAGCAGTACTTC
>.|TRBV7-9|TRBJ1-1|.
CASSLQPGQNTEAFF
TGTGCCAGCAGCTTGCAACCGGGACAGAACACTGAAGCTTTCTTT
>TRBD2|TRBV5-8|TRBJ2-1|.
CASSLGLAGLRLYNEQFF
TGTGCCAGCAGCTTGGGGCTAGCGGGCTTACGGCTCTACAATGAGCAGTTCTTC
>TRBD1|TRBV7-9|TRBJ2-5|.
CSSSLTGGEAKTQYF
TGTTCCAGCAGCTTGACAGGGGGTGAGGCAAAGACCCAGTACTTC
>TRBD1|TRBV6-5|TRBJ1-5|.
CASRRQGSNQPQHF
TGTGCCAGCAGGAGACAGGGCAGCAATCAGCCCCAGCATTTT
>.|TRBV9|TRBJ2-3|.
CASSVGRGGTDTQYF
TGTGCCAGCAGCGTGGGGAGGGGGGGGACAGATACGCAGTATTTT
>.|TRBV2|TRBJ2-2|.
CASRMEAGELFF
TGTGCCAGCCGTATGGAGGCCGGGGAGCTGTTTTTT
>.|TRBV28|TRBJ2-1|.
CASSFVFIDRPRSNEQFF
TGTGCCAGCAGTTTTGTCTTTATCGACAGGCCCCGATCTAATGAGCAGTTCTTC